A selection of T cell receptor beta chains follows, all from one sample in a study of molecular identifiers for immune sequencing clone quantification. MiXCR was run by TCRdb on the PCR reads, yielding one entry per CDR3 protein. Here the sample spans some 96,000 distinct CDR3 sequences, 20% to 25% being singletons. The sample comprised naive CD8+ T cells from blood, with Jurkat cell RNA spiked in. These receptor sequences come from a human donor in good health. Some libraries in this study had Jurkat cell RNA spiked in. The CDR3 runs from the conserved cysteine through the conserved F or W. A D gene is named only where the DNA matches it firmly. The size entry is marked missing in some rows and otherwise reads once, few, many or a size class.

D	V	J	size	DNA	CDR3
TRBD2	TRBV4-2	TRBJ2-7	.	TGTGCCAGCAGACCGGGACTAGCGAGCTCCTACGAGCAGTACTTC	CASRPGLASSYEQYF
.	TRBV19	TRBJ2-1	.	TGTGCCAGTAGTATAAACAATGAGCAGTTCTTC	CASSINNEQFF
TRBD1	TRBV27	TRBJ2-1	.	TGTGCCAGCAGTTTTCAGGGGGCGGGTGAGCAGATCTTC	CASSFQGAGEQIF
TRBD2	TRBV6-5	TRBJ2-3	few	TGTGCCAGCAGTTACTCGATGGGACTAGCAACGCTTGATGGAGATACGCAGTATTTT	CASSYSMGLATLDGDTQYF
TRBD1	TRBV30	TRBJ2-7	few	TGTGCCTGTATCGGCCGGGACAGGGGGTACGAGCAGTACTTC	CACIGRDRGYEQYF
.	TRBV5-6	TRBJ1-1	many	TGTGCCAGCAGCTTGGGAGTTGCGGAAGCTTTCTTT	CASSLGVAEAFF
.	TRBV7-9	TRBJ2-7	many	TGTGCCAGCAGCTTAGGCCCCAGGGAGCAGTACTTC	CASSLGPREQYF
TRBD2	TRBV7-9	TRBJ2-3	many	TGTACTTCGGCGGGAGGACTTAAAGATACGCAGTATTTT	CTSAGGLKDTQYF
.	TRBV11-2	TRBJ2-1	.	TGTGCCAGCAGCCCTAGGAGGGGCTCCATCTACAATGAGCAGTTCTTC	CASSPRRGSIYNEQFF
TRBD2	TRBV3-1	TRBJ2-7	many	TGTGCCAGCAGCCCCCGGTGGACTAGCGGGACCCACGAGCAGTACTTC	CASSPRWTSGTHEQYF
.	TRBV7-9	TRBJ2-7	once	TGTGCCAGCAGCTCTTCGAGACCGGGAAAGTCCTACGAGCAGTACTTC	CASSSSRPGKSYEQYF
TRBD1	TRBV10-3	TRBJ2-7	many	TGTGCCATCAGTGAACCAGGGGGCTCCTACGAGCAGTACTTC	CAISEPGGSYEQYF
.	TRBV6-2/TRBV6-3	TRBJ2-7	.	TGTGCCAGCAGGTACGGGGCCCACGAGCAGTACTTC	CASRYGAHEQYF
.	TRBV7-2	TRBJ2-3	many	TGTGCCAGCAGCTCACGACAGGCTGGCACAGATACGCAGTATTTT	CASSSRQAGTDTQYF
.	TRBV12-3/TRBV12-4	TRBJ1-2	many	TGTGCCAGCAATCAGGAGGGGAACGTCTATGGCTACACCTTC	CASNQEGNVYGYTF
.	TRBV29-1	TRBJ2-2	many	TGCAGCGGGGAGGAGGAGGACACCGGGGAGCTGTTTTTT	CSGEEEDTGELFF
.	TRBV20-1	TRBJ2-3	many	TGCAGTGCTAGAGATGAAGCGGACACAGATACGCAGTATTTT	CSARDEADTDTQYF
.	TRBV7-8	TRBJ1-1	.	TGTGCCAGCAGCTTCGGGCTGGGCATCATCACTGAAGCTTTCTTT	CASSFGLGIITEAFF
TRBD1	TRBV5-1	TRBJ1-1	many	TGCGCCAGCAGCTTGGCATTACAGGGGGCTAGCACTGAAGCTTTCTTT	CASSLALQGASTEAFF
.	TRBV6-2/TRBV6-3	TRBJ2-1	.	TGTGCCAACAGTTACTCGGGTAGTTACAATGAGCAGTTCTTC	CANSYSGSYNEQFF
.	TRBV6-1	TRBJ1-5	many	TGTGCCAGCAGTGGGGGGGAAAGCAATCAGCCCCAGCATTTT	CASSGGESNQPQHF
TRBD2	TRBV24-1	TRBJ2-1	few	TGTGCCACCAGTGATTCTTCACTAGCGGCAGGCAATGAGCAGTTCTTC	CATSDSSLAAGNEQFF
.	TRBV19	TRBJ1-5	many	TGTGCCAGTATGCTCGGGACACTAAGCAATCAGCCCCAGCATTTT	CASMLGTLSNQPQHF
.	TRBV20-1	TRBJ2-1	.	TGCAGTGCACGGGACTTTCAGGGGGATATTTATGAGCAGTTCTTC	CSARDFQGDIYEQFF
TRBD1	TRBV6-5	TRBJ1-6	.	TGTGCGAGCAGTTACTCGAGCGGACAGGGGGTTTCACCCCTCCACTTT	CASSYSSGQGVSPLHF
TRBD2	TRBV9	TRBJ2-3	.	TGTGCCAGCAGTCACTCCGGGACTAGCGGGGGAGTGCAGTATTTT	CASSHSGTSGGVQYF
.	TRBV4-1	TRBJ2-7	many	TGCGCCAGCAGCCAAGTGCCAGGGGATCAATACGAGCAGTACTTC	CASSQVPGDQYEQYF
.	TRBV4-1	TRBJ1-1	many	TGCGCCAGCAGCCAAGAAGGTAGAGGGGCAGTCGAAGCTTTCTTT	CASSQEGRGAVEAFF
.	TRBV4-3	TRBJ1-5	once	TGCGCCAGCCGCCAATTCCGATCTCCGCCCCCGCATTTT	CASRQFRSPPPHF
.	TRBV27	TRBJ1-2	.	TGTGCCAGCAGTTTCCAGGGGAATTGTGGCTACACCTTC	CASSFQGNCGYTF
.	TRBV7-2	TRBJ2-7	many	TGTGCCAGCAGCTTTTCGCCAGGCTACGAGCAGTACTTC	CASSFSPGYEQYF
.	TRBV27	TRBJ2-3	.	TGTGCCAGCAACAATACCCAGCGGAGGGGCACAGATACGCAGTATTTT	CASNNTQRRGTDTQYF
TRBD2	TRBV5-4	TRBJ2-1	.	TGTGCCAGCAGCCCTGGGACTAGCGGGAGCTGGAATGAGCAGTTCTTC	CASSPGTSGSWNEQFF
.	TRBV18	TRBJ2-7	.	TGTGCCAGCTCACCACCTCTTGGAGAACCCTACGAGCAGTACTTC	CASSPPLGEPYEQYF
.	TRBV28	TRBJ2-7	many	TGTGCCAGCAGTTTTCGCGGGCCAAACTACGAGCAGTACTTC	CASSFRGPNYEQYF
.	TRBV7-6	TRBJ2-5	many	TGTGCCAGCAGCTTAGTCGAAGAGACCCAGTACTTC	CASSLVEETQYF
.	TRBV4-2	TRBJ2-7	.	TGTGCCAGCAGCCAATTTGAGGGGGGTAACGAGCAGTACTTC	CASSQFEGGNEQYF
.	TRBV4-3	TRBJ2-5	many	TGCGCCAGCAGCCAAGACTATTCCCAAGAGACCCAGTACTTC	CASSQDYSQETQYF
.	TRBV15	TRBJ1-1	many	TGTGCCACCAGCAGAGGGGAGGGACTGAACACTGAAGCTTTCTTT	CATSRGEGLNTEAFF
.	TRBV6-4	TRBJ2-2	.	TGTGCCAGCTCGCAGCGATTTAGCGGGGAGCTGTTTTTT	CASSQRFSGELFF
TRBD2	TRBV7-9	TRBJ2-4	few	TGTGCCAGCAGCCCAAAGCGGGGGCTAGCCAAAAACATTCAGTACTTC	CASSPKRGLAKNIQYF
.	TRBV11-2	TRBJ1-1	few	TGTGCCAGCGGAGTAATGAACACTGAAGCTTTCTTT	CASGVMNTEAFF
TRBD2	TRBV28	TRBJ2-7	many	TGTGCCAGCAGTTTTCTAGCGGGGACCTACGAGCAGTACTTC	CASSFLAGTYEQYF
.	TRBV6-5	TRBJ2-7	many	TGTGCCAGCGGGATCTACGAGCAGTACTTC	CASGIYEQYF
.	TRBV12-3/TRBV12-4	TRBJ2-7	.	TGTGCCAGCAGTTTATCGGGGCGCGGTTCCTACGAGCAGTACTTC	CASSLSGRGSYEQYF
.	TRBV19	TRBJ1-4	many	TGTGCCAGTAGCACCCCTTGGAAGGACAGATTTGATGATGAAAAACTGTTTTTT	CASSTPWKDRFDDEKLFF
.	TRBV7-9	TRBJ2-3	many	TGTGCCAGCAGCTCAGCTAGCACAGATACGCAGTATTTT	CASSSASTDTQYF